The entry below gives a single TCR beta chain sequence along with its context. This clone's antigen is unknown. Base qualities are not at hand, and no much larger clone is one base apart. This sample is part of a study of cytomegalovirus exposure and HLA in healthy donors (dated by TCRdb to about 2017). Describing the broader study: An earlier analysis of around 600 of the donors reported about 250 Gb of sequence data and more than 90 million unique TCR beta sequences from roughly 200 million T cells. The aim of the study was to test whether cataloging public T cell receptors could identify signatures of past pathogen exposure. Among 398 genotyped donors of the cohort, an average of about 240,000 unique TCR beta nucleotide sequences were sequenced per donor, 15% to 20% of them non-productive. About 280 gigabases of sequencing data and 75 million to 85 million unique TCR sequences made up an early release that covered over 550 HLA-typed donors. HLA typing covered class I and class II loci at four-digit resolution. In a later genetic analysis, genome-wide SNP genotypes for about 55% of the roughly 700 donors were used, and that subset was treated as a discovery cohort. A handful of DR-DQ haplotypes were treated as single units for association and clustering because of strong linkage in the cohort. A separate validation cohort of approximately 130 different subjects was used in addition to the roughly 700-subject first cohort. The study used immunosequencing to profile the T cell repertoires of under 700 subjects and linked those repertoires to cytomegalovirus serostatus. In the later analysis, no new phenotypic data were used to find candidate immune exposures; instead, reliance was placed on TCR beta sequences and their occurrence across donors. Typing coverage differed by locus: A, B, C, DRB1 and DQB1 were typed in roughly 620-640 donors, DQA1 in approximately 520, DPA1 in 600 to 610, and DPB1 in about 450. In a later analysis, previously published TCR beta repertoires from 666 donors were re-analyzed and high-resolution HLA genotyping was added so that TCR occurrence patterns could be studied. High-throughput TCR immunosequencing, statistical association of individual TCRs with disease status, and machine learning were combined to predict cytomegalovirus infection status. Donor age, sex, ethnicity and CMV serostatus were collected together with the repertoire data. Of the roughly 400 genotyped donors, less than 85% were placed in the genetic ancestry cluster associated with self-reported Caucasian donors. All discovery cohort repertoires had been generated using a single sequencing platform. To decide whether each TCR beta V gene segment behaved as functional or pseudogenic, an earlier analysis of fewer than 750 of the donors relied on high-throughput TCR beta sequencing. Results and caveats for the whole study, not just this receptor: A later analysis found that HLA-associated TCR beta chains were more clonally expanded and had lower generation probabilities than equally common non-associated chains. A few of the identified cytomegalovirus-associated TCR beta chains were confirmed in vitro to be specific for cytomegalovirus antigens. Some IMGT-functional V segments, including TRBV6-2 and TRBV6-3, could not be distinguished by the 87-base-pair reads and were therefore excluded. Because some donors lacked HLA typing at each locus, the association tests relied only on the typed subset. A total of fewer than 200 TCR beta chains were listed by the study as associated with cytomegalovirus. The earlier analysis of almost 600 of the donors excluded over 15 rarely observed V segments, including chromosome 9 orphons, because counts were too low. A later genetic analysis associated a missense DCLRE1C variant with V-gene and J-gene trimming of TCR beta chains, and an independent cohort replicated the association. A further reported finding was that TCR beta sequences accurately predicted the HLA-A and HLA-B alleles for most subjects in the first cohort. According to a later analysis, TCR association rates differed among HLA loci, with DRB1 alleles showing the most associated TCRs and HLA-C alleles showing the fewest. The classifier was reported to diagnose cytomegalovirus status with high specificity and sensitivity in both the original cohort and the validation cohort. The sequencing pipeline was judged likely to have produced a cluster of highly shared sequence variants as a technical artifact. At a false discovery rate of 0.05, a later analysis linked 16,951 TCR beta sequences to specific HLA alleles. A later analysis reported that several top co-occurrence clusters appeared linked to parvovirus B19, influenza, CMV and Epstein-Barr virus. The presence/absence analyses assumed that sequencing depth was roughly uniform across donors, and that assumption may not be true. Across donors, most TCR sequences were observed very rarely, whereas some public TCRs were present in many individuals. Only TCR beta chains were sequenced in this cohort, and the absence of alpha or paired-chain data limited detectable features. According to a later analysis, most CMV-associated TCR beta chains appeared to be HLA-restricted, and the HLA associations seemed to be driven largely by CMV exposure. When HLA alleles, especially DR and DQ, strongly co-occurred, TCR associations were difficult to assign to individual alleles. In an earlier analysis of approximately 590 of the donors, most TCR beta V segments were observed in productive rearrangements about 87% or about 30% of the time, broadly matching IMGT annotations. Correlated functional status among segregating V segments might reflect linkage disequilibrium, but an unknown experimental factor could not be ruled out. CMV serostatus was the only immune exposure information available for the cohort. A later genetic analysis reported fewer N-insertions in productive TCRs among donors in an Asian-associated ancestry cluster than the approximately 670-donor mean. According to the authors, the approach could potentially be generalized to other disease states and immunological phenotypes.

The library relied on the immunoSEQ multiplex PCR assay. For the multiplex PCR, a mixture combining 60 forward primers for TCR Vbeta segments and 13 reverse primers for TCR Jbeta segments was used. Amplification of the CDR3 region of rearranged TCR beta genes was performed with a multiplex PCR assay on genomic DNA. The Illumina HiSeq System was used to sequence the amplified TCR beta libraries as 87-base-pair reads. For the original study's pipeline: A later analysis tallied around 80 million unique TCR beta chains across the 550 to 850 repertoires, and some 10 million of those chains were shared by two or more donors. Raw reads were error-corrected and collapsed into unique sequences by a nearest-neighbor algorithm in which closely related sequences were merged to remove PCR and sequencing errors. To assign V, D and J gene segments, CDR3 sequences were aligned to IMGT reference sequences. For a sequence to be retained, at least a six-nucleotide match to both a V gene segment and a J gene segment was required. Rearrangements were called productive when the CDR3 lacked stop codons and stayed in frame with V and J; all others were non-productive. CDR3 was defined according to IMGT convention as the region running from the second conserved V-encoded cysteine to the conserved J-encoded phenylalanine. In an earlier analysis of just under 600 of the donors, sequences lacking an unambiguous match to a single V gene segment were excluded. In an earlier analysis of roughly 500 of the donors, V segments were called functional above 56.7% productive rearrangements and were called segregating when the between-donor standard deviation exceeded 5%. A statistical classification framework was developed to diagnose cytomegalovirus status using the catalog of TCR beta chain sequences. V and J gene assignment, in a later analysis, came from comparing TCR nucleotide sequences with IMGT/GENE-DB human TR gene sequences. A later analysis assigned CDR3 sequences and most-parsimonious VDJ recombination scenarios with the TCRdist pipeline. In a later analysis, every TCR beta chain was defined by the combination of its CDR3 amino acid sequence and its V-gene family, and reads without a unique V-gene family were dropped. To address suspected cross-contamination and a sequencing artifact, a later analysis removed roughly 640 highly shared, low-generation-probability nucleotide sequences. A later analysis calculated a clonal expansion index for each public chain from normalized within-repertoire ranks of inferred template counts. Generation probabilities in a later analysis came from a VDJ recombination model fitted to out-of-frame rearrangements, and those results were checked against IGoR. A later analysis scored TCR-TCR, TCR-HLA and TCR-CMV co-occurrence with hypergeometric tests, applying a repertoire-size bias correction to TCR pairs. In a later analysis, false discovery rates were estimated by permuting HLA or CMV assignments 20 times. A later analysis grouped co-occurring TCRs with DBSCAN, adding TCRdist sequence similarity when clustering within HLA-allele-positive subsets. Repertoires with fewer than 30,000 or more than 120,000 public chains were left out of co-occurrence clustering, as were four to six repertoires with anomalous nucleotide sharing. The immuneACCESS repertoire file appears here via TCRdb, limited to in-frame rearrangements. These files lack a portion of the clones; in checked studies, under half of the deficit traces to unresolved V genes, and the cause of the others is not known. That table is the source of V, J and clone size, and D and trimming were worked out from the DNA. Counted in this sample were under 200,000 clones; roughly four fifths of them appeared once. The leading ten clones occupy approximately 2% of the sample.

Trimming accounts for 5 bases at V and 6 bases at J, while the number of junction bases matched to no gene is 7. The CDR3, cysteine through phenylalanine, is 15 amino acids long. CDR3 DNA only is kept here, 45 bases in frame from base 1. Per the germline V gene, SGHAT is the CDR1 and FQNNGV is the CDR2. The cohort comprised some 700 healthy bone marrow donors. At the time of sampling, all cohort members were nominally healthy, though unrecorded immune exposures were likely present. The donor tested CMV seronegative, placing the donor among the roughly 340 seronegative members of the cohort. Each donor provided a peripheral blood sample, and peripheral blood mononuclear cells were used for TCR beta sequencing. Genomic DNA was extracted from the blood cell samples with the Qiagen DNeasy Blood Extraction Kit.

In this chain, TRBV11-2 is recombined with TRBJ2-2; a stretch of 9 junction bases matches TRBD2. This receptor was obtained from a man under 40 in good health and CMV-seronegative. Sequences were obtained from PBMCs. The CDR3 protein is CASSVGGRASGELFF. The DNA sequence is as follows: TGTGCCAGCAGCGTAGGCGGGAGGGCCTCCGGGGAGCTGTTTTTT.